One TCR beta chain is described in this entry. This record belongs to a study of cytomegalovirus exposure and HLA in healthy donors. The CDR3 totals 15 residues. Trimming removed 2 bases from V and 4 bases from J; junction bases left unmatched: 5. Germline V CDR1 and CDR2: KGHSH, LQKENI. The PCR employed 60 Vbeta primers together with 13 Jbeta primers. Generated by immunoSEQ multiplex PCR, the TCRdb table keeps only in-frame clones and is missing some. The table lists 130,000 to 150,000 clones, 65% to 80% of them singletons. The specimen was PBMCs. The origin of this receptor is a woman aged 50 to 65 in good health and CMV-seropositive. The chain combines TRBV18 with TRBJ2-1, with 7 bases that match TRBD1. In DNA, the CDR3 is TGTGCCAGCTCACCAACCGGGGACAGTTACAATGAGCAGTTCTTC. It translates to CASSPTGDSYNEQFF.